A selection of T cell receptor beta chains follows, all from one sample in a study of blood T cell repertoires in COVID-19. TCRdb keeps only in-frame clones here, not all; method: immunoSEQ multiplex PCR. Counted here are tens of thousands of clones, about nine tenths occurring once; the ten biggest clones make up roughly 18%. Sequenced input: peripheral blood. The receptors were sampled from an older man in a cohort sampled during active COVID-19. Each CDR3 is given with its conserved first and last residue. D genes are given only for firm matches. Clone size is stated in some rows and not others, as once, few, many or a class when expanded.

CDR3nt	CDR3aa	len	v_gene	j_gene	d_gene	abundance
TGTGCCAGCATCAAACCGGGACAACGCGGAGGCTACACCTTC	CASIKPGQRGGYTF	14	TRBV6-5	TRBJ1-2	.	.
TGTGCCAGCAGGAACAAGGACAGGGTGTCTGAAAAACTGTTTTTT	CASRNKDRVSEKLFF	15	TRBV28	TRBJ1-4	TRBD1	.
TGCGCCAGCAGCTTGCAGGGGGGCACCGGGGAGCTGTTTTTT	CASSLQGGTGELFF	14	TRBV5-1	TRBJ2-2	.	.
TGCGCCAGCAGCCCCGAGGCAGGGGGCGGGAGCACTGAAGCTTTCTTT	CASSPEAGGGSTEAFF	16	TRBV4-1	TRBJ1-1	TRBD1	.
TGTGCCAGCAGTCAGGGGGCGAACATAAAGAACACTGAAGCTTTCTTT	CASSQGANIKNTEAFF	16	TRBV2	TRBJ1-1	TRBD1	.
TGCGCCAGCAGCTTGGTCCCAGGGGACACTGAAGCTTTCTTT	CASSLVPGDTEAFF	14	TRBV5-1	TRBJ1-1	.	.
TGTGCCAGCAGCCCTCGACAAATATCCTCACCCCTCCACTTT	CASSPRQISSPLHF	14	TRBV3-1/TRBV3-2	TRBJ1-6	.	.
TGTGCCAGCAGAAGGGACAGGGCTAACACCGGGGAGCTGTTTTTT	CASRRDRANTGELFF	15	TRBV2	TRBJ2-2	TRBD1	.
TGTGCCAGCACCGAGGGGGCCTCCTACAATGAGCAGTTCTTC	CASTEGASYNEQFF	14	TRBV28	TRBJ2-1	TRBD1	.
TGTGCCAGTACCATTGTGGGACAGGGCGGTCAGCCCCAGCATTTT	CASTIVGQGGQPQHF	15	TRBV19	TRBJ1-5	TRBD1	.
TGTGCCAGCAGCGCCCTAAAGGAGAGCGCAACTAATGAAAAACTGTTTTTT	CASSALKESATNEKLFF	17	TRBV21-1	TRBJ1-4	.	.
TGTGCCAGCAGCAGAGAAGAGACCCAGTACTTC	CASSREETQYF	11	TRBV9	TRBJ2-5	.	.
TGCGCCAGCAGCTCAGGGGGCGGGAATTCACCCCTCCACTTT	CASSSGGGNSPLHF	14	TRBV5-1	TRBJ1-6	TRBD1	once
TGTGCCAGCAAGCGGGGGGGGTCGAACACCGGGGAGCTGTTTTTT	CASKRGGSNTGELFF	15	TRBV6-5	TRBJ2-2	TRBD2	.
TGTGCCAGCAGCTTAGGGGTCTCAGGGGTTAGCAATGAGCAGTTCTTC	CASSLGVSGVSNEQFF	16	TRBV11-1	TRBJ2-1	.	.
TGCGCCAGCAGCCAAGAAGGGGCGCCCGGGGACAACACAGATACGCAGTATTTT	CASSQEGAPGDNTDTQYF	18	TRBV4-3	TRBJ2-3	.	.
TGTGCCAGCAGTAAAACATCCGGGGTCTACAATGAGCAGTTCTTC	CASSKTSGVYNEQFF	15	TRBV2	TRBJ2-1	.	.
TGTGCCAGCAGCCCGATGGTGGGGGCCGCAGATACGCAGTATTTT	CASSPMVGAADTQYF	15	TRBV5-4	TRBJ2-3	.	few
TGTGCCAGCAGTCCTATAATGGGACTAGCGGGGGGCCGGGAGACCCAGTACTTC	CASSPIMGLAGGRETQYF	18	TRBV6-6	TRBJ2-5	TRBD2	.
TGTGCCAGCACCCCAGGGAGCGGGGGCAGAGATACGCAGTATTTT	CASTPGSGGRDTQYF	15	TRBV2	TRBJ2-3	TRBD2	.
TGTGCCAGCAGCCAAGGGCAGGCAAAAGCTTTCTTT	CASSQGQAKAFF	12	TRBV3-1/TRBV3-2	TRBJ1-1	.	.
TGCGCCAGCAGCTTGGGGGACAGGGGGGTTTCACCCCTCCACTTT	CASSLGDRGVSPLHF	15	TRBV5-1	TRBJ1-6	TRBD1	.
TGTGCCAGCAGTTCCGAGGGGGCCGCCTACGAGCAGTACTTC	CASSSEGAAYEQYF	14	TRBV6-6	TRBJ2-7	TRBD1	.
TGTGCCAGTAGTGTCGGACAGGGACGGGTCACTGAAGCTTTCTTT	CASSVGQGRVTEAFF	15	TRBV19	TRBJ1-1	TRBD1	.
TGTGCCAGCAGCCAACCGGATGAAAAACTGTTTTTT	CASSQPDEKLFF	12	TRBV12-3/TRBV12-4	TRBJ1-4	.	.
TGTGCCAGCAGAGGGGTCCGTATAGTCTCTGGAAACACCATATATTTT	CASRGVRIVSGNTIYF	16	TRBV2	TRBJ1-3	.	.
TGTGCCACCCCCCGGGAGCGGGGGGCCTGGAACACCGGGGAGCTGTTTTTT	CATPRERGAWNTGELFF	17	TRBV18	TRBJ2-2	TRBD2	.
TGCGCCAGCAGCGATCGCCAGGGGGCGCGGACCGGGGAGCTGTTTTTT	CASSDRQGARTGELFF	16	TRBV4-1	TRBJ2-2	TRBD1	few
TGTGCCAGCAGCTTACGAGAGACTAGCACAGATACGCAGTATTTT	CASSLRETSTDTQYF	15	TRBV7-6	TRBJ2-3	.	.
TGTGCCACCAGCAGAGATGGCCGCCACGAGCAGTACTTC	CATSRDGRHEQYF	13	TRBV15	TRBJ2-7	.	.
TGTGCCAGCAGCTCGGGCGGGACTACTAGAGAGACCCAGTACTTC	CASSSGGTTRETQYF	15	TRBV11-2	TRBJ2-5	TRBD2	once
TGTGCCAGCAGCCTTGACTCGAGCTCCTACAATGAGCAGTTCTTC	CASSLDSSSYNEQFF	15	TRBV11-2	TRBJ2-1	.	few
TGCGCCAGCAGCTTCGGGACAACTCCGAACACTGAAGCTTTCTTT	CASSFGTTPNTEAFF	15	TRBV5-1	TRBJ1-1	.	.
TGTGCCATCAGCCGACAGGGGGCTTTCTATGGCTACACCTTC	CAISRQGAFYGYTF	14	TRBV10-3	TRBJ1-2	TRBD1	.
TGTGCCAGCAGACCAGCGGGGGGGATAGAGACCCAGTACTTC	CASRPAGGIETQYF	14	TRBV11-2	TRBJ2-5	TRBD2	.
TGTGCCAGCAGCCAAGCGACTAGTTCAGATACGCAGTATTTT	CASSQATSSDTQYF	14	TRBV4-2	TRBJ2-3	.	.
TGTGCCAGCAGTGAGAGCCACTCACCGAACACTGAAGCTTTCTTT	CASSESHSPNTEAFF	15	TRBV6-1	TRBJ1-1	.	.
TGTGCCAGCAGCGCCCGCCGGGACAGAAACTATGGCTACACCTTC	CASSARRDRNYGYTF	15	TRBV7-9	TRBJ1-2	TRBD1	.
TGCGCCAGCAGCCAAGCGGCCCCGGGACACAGGAATTTCTTT	CASSQAAPGHRNFF	14	TRBV4-1	TRBJ1-1	.	.
TGTGCCAGCAGCCCGTGGGAAGCGGGGGCATACACCGGGGAGCTGTTTTTT	CASSPWEAGAYTGELFF	17	TRBV4-2	TRBJ2-2	TRBD2	.